Listed here are 18 T cell receptor beta chains from one sample, sequenced in a study of T cells after yellow fever vaccination. TCRdb ran MiXCR on the 5' RACE reads and lists one entry per CDR3 protein. The repertoire includes about 320,000 distinct CDR3 sequences, around 4.3% of them detected once, and roughly 19% sits in the top ten. Sequencing used PBMCs, obtained 15 days after the yellow fever booster vaccination. Receptor source: a man between 18 and 29 years old who received the YFV17D yellow fever vaccine.

There are many counts of this clonotype. CDR3 region: CASTAGEVYEQYF. The DNA for the CDR3 is TGCGCCAGCACGGCCGGGGAGGTCTACGAGCAGTACTTC. This chain uses TRBV5-1 with TRBJ2-7, with D perhaps TRBD2 (6 bases). The CDR3 runs 13 residues. V was trimmed by 6 bases and J by 3 bases, leaving 13 bases between them. Germline loops: CDR1 SGHRS, CDR2 YFSETQ.

This clonotype was picked up many times. V is TRBV18 and J is TRBJ2-5; D gene unclear. The germline V gene encodes CDR1 KGHSH and CDR2 LQKENI. This CDR3 is built from 15 residues. Trimming pared 2 bases from V and 1 base from J, leaving 11 bases between. For the CDR3, the DNA is TGTGCCAGCTCACCAGGGCAGACTGTCCAAGAGACCCAGTACTTC. This translates into CASSPGQTVQETQYF.

This clonotype has a count of ten or more. This CDR3 is CASSLRTQSSYNSPLHF. The CDR3 DNA is TGTGCCAGCAGCCTACGGACTCAGAGCTCCTATAATTCACCCCTCCACTTT. The chain joins TRBV3-1 to TRBJ1-6; no clear D gene. This CDR3 region has 17 residues. CDR1 and CDR2 from the germline V gene are LGHDT and YNNKEL (reference sequence). Trimming left V 4 bases short and J 0 bases short, with 13 bases between.

This clonotype was observed many times. J is TRBJ1-5 and V is TRBV2; tentative D call: TRBD1 (5 bases). Trimming cost V 4 bases and J 2 bases, with 12 bases left between them. CDR3 length: 15 residues. Germline assignment: CDR1 SNHLY and CDR2 FYNNEI. The DNA for the CDR3 is TGTGCCAGCAGTGTAAACGGGGGTGGCAATCAGCCCCAGCATTTT. Translated, it gives CASSVNGGGNQPQHF. The whole variable domain, filled in from reference TRBV2 and TRBJ1-5, reads EPEVTQTPSHQVTQMGQEVILRCVPISNHLYFYWYRQILGQKVEFLVSFYNNEISEKSEIFDDQFSVERPDGSNFTLKIRSTKLEDSAMYFCASSVNGGGNQPQHFGDGTRLSIL.

At least ten counts were recorded for this clonotype. V usage is TRBV29-1 and J usage is TRBJ2-1; D possibly corresponds to TRBD2 (5 bases). The CDR3 has 11 residues. CDR1 is SQVTM and CDR2 is ANQGSEA in the germline V gene. V lost 5 bases and J lost 6, with 8 bases in between. The CDR3 sequence: CSVSGVNEQFF. DNA of the CDR3: TGCAGCGTTTCCGGGGTCAATGAGCAGTTCTTC.

This chain connects TRBV30 to TRBJ1-3; D perhaps matches TRBD1 (5 bases). This CDR3 spans 15 amino acids. CDR1 is GTSNPN and CDR2 is SVGIG in the germline V gene (reference sequence). The germline V and J ends were trimmed by 3 bases and 2 bases, with 14 bases remaining between them. CDR3 region: CAWSDGREAGNTIYF. The CDR3 coding sequence is TGTGCCTGGAGCGACGGCAGGGAAGCTGGAAACACCATATATTTT.

Comments on this clonotype: Given a much more abundant clone one base away, this may be a read error. The J gene is TRBJ2-7, the V gene TRBV7-2; TRBD2 aligns across 7 bases. Germline V CDR1 and CDR2: SGHTA, FQGNSA. The CDR3 totals 14 residues. With 8 bases clipped from V and 3 bases from J, the junction kept 10 bases outside the gene matches. CDR3 protein: CASGVWSGGYEQYF. CDR3 DNA sequence: TGTGCCAGCGGCGTCTGGTCGGGGGGCTACGAGCAGTACTTC. Using reference TRBV7-2 and TRBJ2-7 for the parts outside the CDR3, the full variable domain is GAGVSQSPSNKVTEKGKDVELRCDPISGHTALYWYRQSLGQGLEFLIYFQGNSAPDKSGLPSDRFSAERTGGSVSTLTIQRTQQEDSAVYLCASGVWSGGYEQYFGPGTRLTVT.

This clonotype was seen a few times. The J gene is TRBJ2-1, the V gene TRBV3-1; 13 positions match TRBD2. The V segment lost 4 bases and the J segment 1 base; nucleotides outside the gene matches: 4. The CDR3 is 17 residues long. Per the germline V gene, CDR1 is LGHDT and CDR2 is YNNKEL (reference sequence). The CDR3 reads CASSRLAGGVSYNEQFF. DNA of the CDR3: TGTGCCAGCAGCCGACTAGCGGGGGGCGTATCCTACAATGAGCAGTTCTTC.

The DNA of the CDR3 is TGTGCCAGCATTTCCGCGGTTCCCTACGAGCAGTACTTC. Translating it yields CASISAVPYEQYF. V gene TRBV6-5 combines with J gene TRBJ2-7, with D hard to call. V lost 7 bases and J lost 2, with 12 bases in between. Looked up from germline, CDR1 is MNHEY and CDR2 is SVGAGI. This CDR3 has 13 residues.

In its sample, this clonotype was seen a few times. The chain couples TRBV11-3 to TRBJ2-1; D gene unclear. Germline CDR1 SGHNT, CDR2 YENEEA. This CDR3 is built from 14 residues. Trimming removed 5 bases at V and 2 bases at J, with 10 bases between. The CDR3 bases are TGTGCCAGCAGCCACAAATCCCCCTACAATGAGCAGTTCTTC. This codes for CASSHKSPYNEQFF. The full variable domain, its missing parts supplied by reference TRBV11-3 and TRBJ2-1, is EAGVVQSPRYKIIEKKQPVAFWCNPISGHNTLYWYLQNLGQGPELLIRYENEEAVDDSQLPKDRFSAERLKGVDSTLKIQPAELGDSAVYLCASSHKSPYNEQFFGPGTRLTVL.

The table lists this clonotype with a few counts. This chain connects TRBV10-3 to TRBJ1-1; D perhaps matches TRBD1 (6 bases). There are 15 residues in the CDR3. Trimming took off 4 bases at V and 1 base at J, with 13 bases between the two ends. The germline V gene has CDR1 ENHRY and CDR2 SYGVKD. CDR3 loop: CAISGNQGPNTEAFF. In DNA, the CDR3 is TGTGCCATCAGTGGGAACCAGGGGCCGAACACTGAAGCTTTCTTT.

This clonotype was observed at least ten times. This rearrangement joins TRBV10-3 to TRBJ1-2; 10 positions match TRBD1. The germline gives CDR1 ENHRY, CDR2 SYGVKD. V lost 7 bases, J lost 6 bases, and 5 bases stayed unmatched. The CDR3 consists of 13 residues. For the CDR3, the DNA is TGTGCCATCAATACCGGGACAGGGGATGGCTACACCTTC. Translation: CAINTGTGDGYTF.

This clonotype was counted between two and nine times. This rearrangement joins TRBV7-2 to TRBJ2-1; D perhaps matches TRBD1 (6 bases). There are 15 residues in the CDR3. From germline, CDR1 is SGHTA and CDR2 FQGNSA. The V end was cut by 5 bases, the J end by 1 base, with 12 bases between. CDR3 amino acids: CASSRNRDSYNEQFF. The CDR3 DNA is TGTGCCAGCAGCCGAAACAGGGATTCCTACAATGAGCAGTTCTTC.

This clonotype was observed many times. The J gene is TRBJ1-1, the V gene TRBV4-3; maybe TRBD1 (5 bases). This CDR3 spans 16 amino acids. In germline, CDR1 is LGHNA, CDR2 YSLEER. The V gene lost 0 bases and the J gene lost 5 bases, with 16 bases spanning the gap. CDR3 sequence: CASSQEGGQGGTEAFF. In DNA form, the CDR3 reads TGCGCCAGCAGCCAAGAAGGTGGGCAGGGAGGTACTGAAGCTTTCTTT.

This clonotype was seen ten or more times. The chain combines TRBV4-1 with TRBJ2-1; TRBD2 might be the D (5 bases). Germline loops: CDR1 MGHRA, CDR2 YSYEKL. The CDR3 runs to 15 residues. Between the trimmed V and J ends, which lost 1 base and 4 bases, there was a span of 11 bases. CDR3 coding DNA: TGCGCCAGCAGCCAAGCTACCGGGGTTTACAATGAGCAGTTCTTC. Translation gives CASSQATGVYNEQFF.

This clonotype was detected only a few times. This sequence joins TRBV13 and TRBJ1-1; no clear D. Trimming removed 0 bases from V and 6 bases from J, with 14 bases in between. CDR3 length: 15 amino acids. Germline-derived CDR1 and CDR2 are PRHDT and FYEKMQ (reference sequence). In DNA form, the CDR3 reads TGTGCCAGCAGCTTAGGGGGGAGGGTCGGCTCTGAAGCTTTCTTT. As protein: CASSLGGRVGSEAFF. The variable domain in full, with the rest retrieved from reference TRBV13 and TRBJ1-1, is AAGVIQSPRHLIKEKRETATLKCYPIPRHDTVYWYQQGPGQDPQFLISFYEKMQSDKGSIPDRFSAQQFSDYHSELNMSSLELGDSALYFCASSLGGRVGSEAFFGQGTRLTVV.

The V and J genes are TRBV7-6 and TRBJ1-6; 7 bases agree with TRBD1. Per the germline V gene, CDR1 is SGHVS and CDR2 is FNYEAQ. This CDR3 spans 16 amino acids. V dropped 0 bases and J dropped 9; count of bases not matched to a gene: 8. The CDR3 loop is CASSLAGHAGGSPLHF. CDR3 nucleotides: TGTGCCAGCAGCTTAGCGGGGCACGCAGGGGGTTCACCCCTCCACTTT.

This clonotype was seen just once. This chain connects TRBV5-1 to TRBJ2-5; tentative D call: TRBD2 (5 bases). Trimming removed 5 bases at V and 5 bases at J, with 13 bases between. The CDR3 spans 13 residues. CDR1 is SGHRS and CDR2 is YFSETQ in the germline V gene. The CDR3 region has the DNA TGCGCCAGCAGTTACGGGGATGAGGAGACCCAGTACTTC. Translated, it gives CASSYGDEETQYF.